This T cell receptor beta chain was sequenced in a study of cytomegalovirus exposure and HLA in healthy donors. The PCR was carried out with 60 Vbeta primers and 13 Jbeta primers. Method: immunoSEQ multiplex PCR; TCRdb's copy keeps in-frame clones and lacks some. Its clone listing holds around 100,000 clones. The ends were cut back, 4 bases at V and 0 bases at J, with 9 bases in the middle. The CDR3 consists of 14 residues. Germline values: CDR1 LNHDA, CDR2 SQIVND (reference sequence). This clonotype originated in a middle-aged man in good health and CMV-seronegative. Sequenced material: PBMCs. The V and J genes are TRBV19 and TRBJ1-1, with D possibly matching TRBD1 (5 bases). The CDR3 loop is CASSTGVMNTEAFF. CDR3 coding DNA: TGTGCCAGTAGTACGGGGGTCATGAACACTGAAGCTTTCTTT.